This is a list of T cell receptor beta chains from one sample in a study of blood T cell repertoires in COVID-19. TCRdb's table, derived via immunoSEQ multiplex PCR, lists solely in-frame clones and lacks some. The table lists about 230,000 clones, 88% of them singletons. Source material: peripheral blood. Receptors originate from a woman aged 60-70 years with acute or convalescent COVID-19. CDR3s include the opening cysteine and the closing phenylalanine or tryptophan. A D gene is named only where the DNA matches it firmly. The size field is filled for only some rows; it gives once, few, many or a size class.

v_call: TRBV19; cdr3_length: 16; d_call: TRBD1; clone_size: -; j_call: TRBJ1-5; cdr3_nt: TGTGCCAGTAGTTCGCAACGAGGGACAGCCTTATTGCCCCAGCATTTT; cdr3_aa: CASSSQRGTALLPQHF
v_call: TRBV29-1; cdr3_length: 12; d_call: -; clone_size: -; j_call: TRBJ2-3; cdr3_nt: TGCAGCGCCCGGGGGAGCACAGATACGCAGTATTTT; cdr3_aa: CSARGSTDTQYF
v_call: TRBV28; cdr3_length: 15; d_call: TRBD1; clone_size: -; j_call: TRBJ1-2; cdr3_nt: TGTGCCAGCAGTTATTGGGACAGGGATAACTATGGCTACACCTTC; cdr3_aa: CASSYWDRDNYGYTF
v_call: TRBV30; cdr3_length: 13; d_call: -; clone_size: -; j_call: TRBJ1-4; cdr3_nt: TGTGCCTGGAAAGGGGGAACTAATGAAAAACTGTTTTTT; cdr3_aa: CAWKGGTNEKLFF
v_call: TRBV7-9; cdr3_length: 13; d_call: TRBD1; clone_size: -; j_call: TRBJ2-1; cdr3_nt: TGTGCCAGCAGCTTAGTACAGGGGGATACTAAGTTCTTC; cdr3_aa: CASSLVQGDTKFF
v_call: TRBV2; cdr3_length: 16; d_call: TRBD2; clone_size: once; j_call: TRBJ2-7; cdr3_nt: TGTGCCAGCTCTTCAAACCCCGGGACTAGGGGTGACGAGCAGTACTTC; cdr3_aa: CASSSNPGTRGDEQYF
v_call: TRBV30; cdr3_length: 14; d_call: -; clone_size: -; j_call: TRBJ2-2; cdr3_nt: TGTGCCTGGAGTGTCGACTTGGGTGCCGGGGAGCTGTTTTTT; cdr3_aa: CAWSVDLGAGELFF
v_call: TRBV5-1; cdr3_length: 14; d_call: -; clone_size: -; j_call: TRBJ1-2; cdr3_nt: TGCGCCAGCAGTTTGGAAATGGGAGCGTATGGCTACACCTTC; cdr3_aa: CASSLEMGAYGYTF
v_call: TRBV30; cdr3_length: 13; d_call: -; clone_size: -; j_call: TRBJ2-7; cdr3_nt: TGTGCCTGGAGTGAAGGGGTCTCCTACGAGCAGTACTTC; cdr3_aa: CAWSEGVSYEQYF
v_call: TRBV6-1; cdr3_length: 15; d_call: -; clone_size: -; j_call: TRBJ2-3; cdr3_nt: TGTGCCAACAGTGAAGCGCAGTGGGCGAGTGATACGCAGTATTTT; cdr3_aa: CANSEAQWASDTQYF
v_call: TRBV5-1; cdr3_length: 16; d_call: -; clone_size: -; j_call: TRBJ2-5; cdr3_nt: TGCGCCAGCAGCCCAACGACCACTAGCAGGCAAGAGACCCAGTACTTC; cdr3_aa: CASSPTTTSRQETQYF
v_call: TRBV28; cdr3_length: 14; d_call: -; clone_size: -; j_call: TRBJ2-7; cdr3_nt: TGTGCCAGCAGTTTACCTAGCCCCCGTTACGAGCAGTACTTC; cdr3_aa: CASSLPSPRYEQYF
v_call: TRBV6-5; cdr3_length: 13; d_call: TRBD1; clone_size: -; j_call: TRBJ1-2; cdr3_nt: TGTGCCAGCAACGGACAGGGGAATTATGGCTACACCTTC; cdr3_aa: CASNGQGNYGYTF
v_call: TRBV30; cdr3_length: 14; d_call: -; clone_size: -; j_call: TRBJ1-1; cdr3_nt: TGTGCCTGGATGCCTACTGAGCGGAACACTGAAGCTTTCTTT; cdr3_aa: CAWMPTERNTEAFF
v_call: TRBV6-2/TRBV6-3; cdr3_length: 16; d_call: TRBD1; clone_size: -; j_call: TRBJ1-2; cdr3_nt: TGTGCCAGCAGTTACGGGACAGGGGGTCGAGACTATGGCTACACCTTC; cdr3_aa: CASSYGTGGRDYGYTF
v_call: TRBV27; cdr3_length: 14; d_call: -; clone_size: -; j_call: TRBJ2-2; cdr3_nt: TGTGCCAGCCGTACCGGGACGAACACCGGGGAGCTGTTTTTT; cdr3_aa: CASRTGTNTGELFF
v_call: TRBV5-6; cdr3_length: 14; d_call: -; clone_size: -; j_call: TRBJ2-1; cdr3_nt: TGTGCCAGCAGCTTGGAGAGGCAATACAATGAGCAGTTCTTC; cdr3_aa: CASSLERQYNEQFF
v_call: TRBV5-1; cdr3_length: 14; d_call: -; clone_size: -; j_call: TRBJ1-1; cdr3_nt: TGCGCCAGCAGCTTGGGGACAGTAAACACTGAAGCTTTCTTT; cdr3_aa: CASSLGTVNTEAFF
v_call: TRBV18; cdr3_length: 14; d_call: -; clone_size: -; j_call: TRBJ1-5; cdr3_nt: TGTGCCAGCTCACCGGGGGGTGGTAATCAGCCCCAGCATTTT; cdr3_aa: CASSPGGGNQPQHF
v_call: TRBV21-1; cdr3_length: 15; d_call: -; clone_size: -; j_call: TRBJ2-7; cdr3_nt: TGTGCCAGCAGCAACGACAGGGACAACTCCTACGAGCAGTACTTC; cdr3_aa: CASSNDRDNSYEQYF
v_call: TRBV6-5; cdr3_length: 15; d_call: -; clone_size: -; j_call: TRBJ2-2; cdr3_nt: TGTGCCAGCAGCCCCGACAGGCGGGACACCGGGGAGCTGTTTTTT; cdr3_aa: CASSPDRRDTGELFF
v_call: TRBV2; cdr3_length: 15; d_call: TRBD1; clone_size: -; j_call: TRBJ2-5; cdr3_nt: TGTGCCAGCAGTGGGCGACACAGGGGGACCGAGACCCAGTACTTC; cdr3_aa: CASSGRHRGTETQYF
v_call: TRBV29-1; cdr3_length: 14; d_call: -; clone_size: -; j_call: TRBJ2-5; cdr3_nt: TGCAGCGTTCGTCCACAGGGAGGGCCCTCAACCCAGTACTTC; cdr3_aa: CSVRPQGGPSTQYF
v_call: TRBV19; cdr3_length: 14; d_call: -; clone_size: -; j_call: TRBJ1-6; cdr3_nt: TGTGCCAGCCGGGGCCGGGAGAGGAATTCACCCCTCCACTTT; cdr3_aa: CASRGRERNSPLHF
v_call: TRBV12-3/TRBV12-4; cdr3_length: 12; d_call: -; clone_size: few; j_call: TRBJ1-5; cdr3_nt: TGTGCCAGCAGTGCTCGCGAGGGGCCCCAGCATTTT; cdr3_aa: CASSAREGPQHF
v_call: TRBV6-6; cdr3_length: 14; d_call: TRBD1; clone_size: -; j_call: TRBJ1-1; cdr3_nt: TGTGCCAGCAGTTACGGACAGGGGGTTACTGAAGCTTTCTTT; cdr3_aa: CASSYGQGVTEAFF
v_call: TRBV18; cdr3_length: 15; d_call: TRBD1; clone_size: once; j_call: TRBJ1-4; cdr3_nt: TGTGCCAGCTCCGACGGACAGGGAGTTAATGAAAAACTGTTTTTT; cdr3_aa: CASSDGQGVNEKLFF
v_call: TRBV7-8; cdr3_length: 16; d_call: TRBD1; clone_size: -; j_call: TRBJ2-1; cdr3_nt: TGTGCCAGCAGCCCCCCTGGGACAGGGTTTAACAATGAGCAGTTCTTC; cdr3_aa: CASSPPGTGFNNEQFF
v_call: TRBV5-4; cdr3_length: 14; d_call: TRBD1; clone_size: few; j_call: TRBJ1-1; cdr3_nt: TGTGCCAGCAGCTTGGAACAGGGGGCGGGTCGAGCTTTCTTT; cdr3_aa: CASSLEQGAGRAFF
v_call: TRBV20-1; cdr3_length: 14; d_call: TRBD2; clone_size: -; j_call: TRBJ2-7; cdr3_nt: TGCAGTGCTAGTAATAGTCCTAGCGGCTACGAGCAGTACTTC; cdr3_aa: CSASNSPSGYEQYF
v_call: TRBV27; cdr3_length: 14; d_call: -; clone_size: -; j_call: TRBJ1-2; cdr3_nt: TGTGCCAGCACCGACAGGACCACAGTGAAAGGCTACACCTTC; cdr3_aa: CASTDRTTVKGYTF
v_call: TRBV6-5; cdr3_length: 11; d_call: -; clone_size: many; j_call: TRBJ2-7; cdr3_nt: TGTGCCAGCACCCTCTCCTACGAGCAGTACTTC; cdr3_aa: CASTLSYEQYF
v_call: TRBV6-2/TRBV6-3; cdr3_length: 15; d_call: TRBD2; clone_size: -; j_call: TRBJ2-1; cdr3_nt: TGTGCCAGCAGTCTTCTAGCGGGCCCCTACAATGAGCAGTTCTTC; cdr3_aa: CASSLLAGPYNEQFF
v_call: TRBV3-1/TRBV3-2; cdr3_length: 16; d_call: -; clone_size: -; j_call: TRBJ1-6; cdr3_nt: TGTGCCAGCAGCCAAACAGGGAGCTCCTATAATTCACCCCTCCACTTT; cdr3_aa: CASSQTGSSYNSPLHF
v_call: TRBV18; cdr3_length: 12; d_call: -; clone_size: -; j_call: TRBJ2-7; cdr3_nt: TGTGCCAGCTCACCCAAATCGGGAGAGCAGTACTTC; cdr3_aa: CASSPKSGEQYF
v_call: TRBV19; cdr3_length: 13; d_call: -; clone_size: -; j_call: TRBJ1-2; cdr3_nt: TGTGCCAGTAGTATGCGGCAGGGCTATGGCTACACCTTC; cdr3_aa: CASSMRQGYGYTF
v_call: TRBV6-2/TRBV6-3; cdr3_length: 12; d_call: TRBD2; clone_size: -; j_call: TRBJ2-1; cdr3_nt: TGTGCCAGCAGTTACCAAGGACTAGCTGGGTTCTTC; cdr3_aa: CASSYQGLAGFF
v_call: TRBV30; cdr3_length: 15; d_call: -; clone_size: -; j_call: TRBJ2-2; cdr3_nt: TGTGCCTGGAGTAAGGGACATGGGAACACCGGGGAGCTGTTTTTT; cdr3_aa: CAWSKGHGNTGELFF
v_call: TRBV7-2; cdr3_length: 15; d_call: -; clone_size: -; j_call: TRBJ2-7; cdr3_nt: TGTGCCAGCAGCTTAGCTCCAGGGTGGCCCTACGAGCAGTACTTC; cdr3_aa: CASSLAPGWPYEQYF
v_call: TRBV6-5; cdr3_length: 13; d_call: -; clone_size: -; j_call: TRBJ1-2; cdr3_nt: TGTGCCAGCAGTAAAACAGGGCTACGGGGCTACACCTTC; cdr3_aa: CASSKTGLRGYTF
v_call: TRBV2; cdr3_length: 12; d_call: -; clone_size: -; j_call: TRBJ1-1; cdr3_nt: TGTGCCAGCAGTGAACAGGGGACTGAAGCTTTCTTT; cdr3_aa: CASSEQGTEAFF
v_call: TRBV5-6; cdr3_length: 14; d_call: TRBD1; clone_size: -; j_call: TRBJ2-7; cdr3_nt: TGTGCCAGCAGCAGGGACAGGAGACCCTACGAGCAGTACTTC; cdr3_aa: CASSRDRRPYEQYF
v_call: TRBV3-1/TRBV3-2; cdr3_length: 16; d_call: TRBD2; clone_size: -; j_call: TRBJ2-1; cdr3_nt: TGTGCCAGCAGCCTACGACTAGCGGGAGAGGTTGGGGAGCAGTTCTTC; cdr3_aa: CASSLRLAGEVGEQFF
v_call: TRBV4-2; cdr3_length: 16; d_call: -; clone_size: -; j_call: TRBJ1-3; cdr3_nt: TGTGCCAGCAGCCAACCGGGACAAGTCTCTGGAAACACCATATATTTT; cdr3_aa: CASSQPGQVSGNTIYF
v_call: TRBV6-5; cdr3_length: 15; d_call: TRBD2; clone_size: -; j_call: TRBJ2-7; cdr3_nt: TGTGCCAGCAGTTCATGGACTAGCGGGGGCTACGAGCAGTACTTC; cdr3_aa: CASSSWTSGGYEQYF
v_call: TRBV6-5; cdr3_length: 11; d_call: -; clone_size: -; j_call: TRBJ1-3; cdr3_nt: TGTGCCAGCGGACCGAGGGGGACCATATATTTT; cdr3_aa: CASGPRGTIYF
v_call: TRBV13; cdr3_length: 14; d_call: TRBD2; clone_size: -; j_call: TRBJ2-7; cdr3_nt: TGTGCCAGCAGCTTAGCCGGGACTAGCACCGAGCAGTACTTC; cdr3_aa: CASSLAGTSTEQYF
v_call: TRBV7-2; cdr3_length: 14; d_call: -; clone_size: -; j_call: TRBJ1-1; cdr3_nt: TGTGCCAGCAGCTTAGGGACACCGAACACTGAAGCTTTCTTT; cdr3_aa: CASSLGTPNTEAFF
v_call: TRBV19; cdr3_length: 13; d_call: TRBD1; clone_size: -; j_call: TRBJ2-1; cdr3_nt: TGTGCCAGTAGGGGACAGGGGGCGAATGAGCAGTTCTTC; cdr3_aa: CASRGQGANEQFF
v_call: TRBV7-2; cdr3_length: 13; d_call: TRBD2; clone_size: -; j_call: TRBJ2-7; cdr3_nt: TGTGCCAGCAGTCTTGGACTAGCGAGGGAGCAGTACTTC; cdr3_aa: CASSLGLAREQYF
v_call: TRBV5-6; cdr3_length: 16; d_call: -; clone_size: -; j_call: TRBJ1-2; cdr3_nt: TGTGCCAGCAGCTGGGAGGCGGCGGGGTCGAACTATGGCTACACCTTC; cdr3_aa: CASSWEAAGSNYGYTF
v_call: TRBV4-3; cdr3_length: 14; d_call: -; clone_size: -; j_call: TRBJ2-7; cdr3_nt: TGCGCCAGCAGCCAAGATCGCGGAGGGTACGAGCAGTACTTC; cdr3_aa: CASSQDRGGYEQYF
v_call: TRBV6-2/TRBV6-3; cdr3_length: 13; d_call: TRBD1; clone_size: -; j_call: TRBJ1-4; cdr3_nt: TGTGCCAGCAGCCGACAGGGTGTTGAAAAACTGTTTTTT; cdr3_aa: CASSRQGVEKLFF
v_call: TRBV3-1/TRBV3-2; cdr3_length: 15; d_call: TRBD1; clone_size: few; j_call: TRBJ1-2; cdr3_nt: TGTGCCAGCAGCCACACCTCGACAGGGGGGCTTGGCTACACCTTC; cdr3_aa: CASSHTSTGGLGYTF
v_call: TRBV4-1; cdr3_length: 17; d_call: -; clone_size: -; j_call: TRBJ2-6; cdr3_nt: TGCGCCAGCAGCCAAGCCCCGACAGCCTCTGGGGCCAACGTCCTGACTTTC; cdr3_aa: CASSQAPTASGANVLTF
v_call: TRBV20-1; cdr3_length: 11; d_call: -; clone_size: -; j_call: TRBJ2-5; cdr3_nt: TGCAGTGCTAGAGATTATGAGACCCAGTACTTC; cdr3_aa: CSARDYETQYF
v_call: TRBV10-3; cdr3_length: 15; d_call: TRBD2; clone_size: -; j_call: TRBJ2-7; cdr3_nt: TGTGCCATCAGTGGGACTAGCGGGGGTGGTTACGAGCAGTACTTC; cdr3_aa: CAISGTSGGGYEQYF
v_call: TRBV6-1; cdr3_length: 15; d_call: TRBD1; clone_size: -; j_call: TRBJ1-2; cdr3_nt: TGTGCCAGCAGATACGGGACAGGGGACAACTATGGCTACACCTTC; cdr3_aa: CASRYGTGDNYGYTF
v_call: TRBV7-3; cdr3_length: 13; d_call: TRBD1; clone_size: once; j_call: TRBJ1-5; cdr3_nt: TGTGCCAGCAGCGTGGACAGGGGCCAGCCCCAGCATTTT; cdr3_aa: CASSVDRGQPQHF